Listed below are T cell receptor beta chains from one sample, sequenced in a study of regulatory T cells in long-lasting Graves disease. TCRdb fed the multiplex PCR reads into MiXCR, producing one record per CDR3 protein. The sample yields around 240,000 distinct CDR3 sequences, approximately 20% seen once. These data also featured in a second study, about T cells in Graves' hyperthyroidism and ophthalmopathy.

The sample here was peripheral blood mononuclear cells (PBMCs), taken at new diagnosis, from a patient treated with antithyroid drugs. These receptors originate from a woman aged 30 to 39 with Graves disease. Each CDR3 is given with its conserved first and last residue. A D gene is named only where the DNA matches it firmly. For some rows the clone size is stated as once, few or many, or as a class when expanded; others skip it.

V gene	clone size	J gene	CDR3 length	D gene	CDR3 DNA	CDR3 protein
TRBV18	many	TRBJ2-3	12	.	TGTGCCAGCTCACCACGGTCAGATACGCAGTATTTT	CASSPRSDTQYF
TRBV14	few	TRBJ2-2	15	.	TGTGCCAGCAGCCAAGGGCTCACCCGCACCGGGGAGCTGTTTTTT	CASSQGLTRTGELFF
TRBV6-5	many	TRBJ1-2	13	.	TGTGCCAGCAGTTACAGGGGAACGCATGGCTACACCTTC	CASSYRGTHGYTF
TRBV5-1	many	TRBJ2-2	13	.	TGCGCCAGCAATGGGGCGGGCACCGGGGAGCTGTTTTTT	CASNGAGTGELFF
TRBV2	.	TRBJ2-3	16	TRBD2	TGTGCCAGCAGTGAAACGGGACTAGCTGCACTAGATACGCAGTATTTT	CASSETGLAALDTQYF
TRBV27	many	TRBJ2-7	13	.	TGTGCCAGCAGTTTCCTCGGGACCTACGAGCAGTACTTC	CASSFLGTYEQYF
TRBV5-4	.	TRBJ2-2	16	TRBD1	TGTGCCAGCAGCCGTGAGGGGACAGGAGAGCCCGGGGAGCTGTTTTTT	CASSREGTGEPGELFF
TRBV5-1	.	TRBJ1-2	13	TRBD1	TGCGCCAGCAGCGGACAGGGCAACTATGGCTACACCTTC	CASSGQGNYGYTF
TRBV6-1	many	TRBJ1-2	14	.	TGTGCCAGCAGTAACCGACAGGAGCCTTATGGCTACACCTTC	CASSNRQEPYGYTF
TRBV5-1	many	TRBJ1-6	14	.	TGTGCCAGCAGCTTGTTTGGGAGGGATTCACCCCTCCACTTT	CASSLFGRDSPLHF
TRBV10-3	many	TRBJ1-1	13	TRBD1	TGTGCCATCAGGGGACAGGGGGACACTGAAGCTTTCTTT	CAIRGQGDTEAFF
TRBV27	many	TRBJ2-7	17	TRBD2	TGTGCCAGCAGTCTCGGACAGACAGGACTAGCGGGGTACGAGCAGTACTTC	CASSLGQTGLAGYEQYF
TRBV12-5	many	TRBJ1-2	15	TRBD1	TGTGCTAGTGGCCCCTCCGACAGGGCTCACTATGGCTACACCTTC	CASGPSDRAHYGYTF
TRBV12-3/TRBV12-4	many	TRBJ1-5	15	.	TGTGCCAGCAGGGATAACAGGGAGAGCAATCAGCCCCAGCATTTT	CASRDNRESNQPQHF
TRBV20-1	.	TRBJ2-7	9	.	TGCAGTGTTGGGGACGAGCAGTACTTC	CSVGDEQYF
TRBV6-1	many	TRBJ1-5	12	.	TGTGCCAGCGAGGGTAGCAATCAGCCCCAGCATTTT	CASEGSNQPQHF
TRBV19	many	TRBJ1-1	15	.	TGTGCCAGTAGTATCACACGTCAGAGGAACACTGAAGCTTTCTTT	CASSITRQRNTEAFF
TRBV6-1	many	TRBJ1-5	16	.	TGTGCCAGCAGTGAAGCGCTTACCAGGGAGGGTCAGCCCCAGCATTTT	CASSEALTREGQPQHF
TRBV20-1	many	TRBJ1-2	14	TRBD1	TGCAGTGCGCCGTCGATGACAGGGGAAGAAGGCTACACCTTC	CSAPSMTGEEGYTF
TRBV7-8	many	TRBJ2-5	16	TRBD2	TGTGCCAGCAGCTCACCTGGGGGAGGGTTCCAAGAGACCCAGTACTTC	CASSSPGGGFQETQYF
TRBV3-1	many	TRBJ1-3	14	.	TGTGCCAGCAGCCAACTTCAGACAGCAAACACCATATATTTT	CASSQLQTANTIYF
TRBV9	.	TRBJ2-3	16	.	TGTGCCAGCAGCGTAGGGGGCGGGGGCCCGGTATATACGCAGTATTTT	CASSVGGGGPVYTQYF
TRBV15	.	TRBJ2-6	18	TRBD1	TGTGCCGCCAGCAGATACGGACAGGGAGCCTCTGGGGCCAACGTCCTGACTTTC	CAASRYGQGASGANVLTF
TRBV12-3/TRBV12-4	many	TRBJ1-2	12	.	TGTGCCAGCAGTCCGCTAAGGGGTGGCTACACCTTC	CASSPLRGGYTF
TRBV29-1	.	TRBJ1-5	12	.	TGCAGCGTTGAAGATGGGGGGAAGCCCCAGCATTTT	CSVEDGGKPQHF
TRBV5-4	.	TRBJ1-1	14	TRBD1	TGTGCCGGCAGCCGGAGACAGGGAAGCACTGAAGCTTTCTTT	CAGSRRQGSTEAFF
TRBV7-3	many	TRBJ2-1	15	.	TGTGCCAGCAGCTTAACCCGGGGAGCCTACAATGAGCAGTTCTTC	CASSLTRGAYNEQFF
TRBV7-8	many	TRBJ2-1	15	TRBD2	TGTGCCAGCAGCTTAAGGGAGGGTGGCTACAATGAGCAGTTCTTC	CASSLREGGYNEQFF
TRBV5-1	.	TRBJ2-7	14	TRBD1	TGCGCCAGCAGCAGGGACAGGACCCCCTACGAGCAGTACTTC	CASSRDRTPYEQYF
TRBV4-1	many	TRBJ1-1	14	.	TGCGCCAGCAGCCAATCCGTGGTGAACACTGAAGCTTTCTTT	CASSQSVVNTEAFF
TRBV20-1	many	TRBJ2-4	14	TRBD2	TGCAGTGCTACTAGCGGGGGGACTTTGAACATTCAGTACTTC	CSATSGGTLNIQYF
TRBV12-3/TRBV12-4	.	TRBJ2-1	14	.	TGTGCCAGCAGTTTTCAGAGACTAGTACATGAGCAGTTCTTC	CASSFQRLVHEQFF
TRBV10-1	many	TRBJ2-2	16	.	TGCGCCAGCAGTGAGTCGCAGGCAGGGTACACCGGGGAGCTGTTTTTT	CASSESQAGYTGELFF
TRBV12-5	many	TRBJ1-6	14	.	TGTGCTAGTGGCCCGGACCGACCGAATTCACCCCTCCACTTT	CASGPDRPNSPLHF
TRBV12-3/TRBV12-4	.	TRBJ1-5	14	.	TGTGCCAGCAGTTTAAGGGAGGGCTCTCAGCCCCAGCATTTT	CASSLREGSQPQHF
TRBV19	many	TRBJ1-2	18	TRBD1	TGTGCCAGTAGTATAGGCTGGCTGGAGGGACAGGGGCACTATGGCTACACCTTC	CASSIGWLEGQGHYGYTF
TRBV4-1	few	TRBJ2-7	15	.	TGCGCCAGCAGCCAAGTAGACAGGAGCTCCTACGAGCAGTACTTC	CASSQVDRSSYEQYF
TRBV10-3	many	TRBJ2-5	15	TRBD2	TGTGCCATCAGTGGGGGCGGGACTACCCAAGAGACCCAGTACTTC	CAISGGGTTQETQYF
TRBV20-1	many	TRBJ1-4	12	.	TGCAGTGCTAGTGACAGTGCTGAAAAACTGTTTTTT	CSASDSAEKLFF
TRBV5-1	.	TRBJ1-2	14	.	TGCGCCAGCAGCCGGGACGGTCTTTTGGATGGCTACACCTTC	CASSRDGLLDGYTF